The present entry profiles one T cell receptor beta chain with its context. Its specificity is unknown. This entry belongs to a study of regulatory T cells in long-lasting Graves disease. Indicated time point: newly diagnosed GD, antithyroid drugs for less than 3 months. Making the TCR library involved RNA that had been extracted from PBMCs. V was clipped by 6 bases and J by 2 bases; unmatched bases: 1. Germline V gives CDR1 WNHNN, CDR2 SYGVQD (reference sequence). The CDR3 contains 14 residues. CDR3-region Arm-PCR and iRepertoire HTBI primers produced the TCR beta libraries. A single record per CDR3 protein comes from TCRdb applying MiXCR to the multiplex PCR reads. The sample includes about 540,000 distinct CDR3 sequences, about 14% of them seen just once. Study-wide points: TRBV28, TRBJ1-2 and TRBJ2-5 were segments that persistent disease favored.

In addition, the sample was reused for a study of T cells in Graves' hyperthyroidism and ophthalmopathy. From that second work: Hyperthyroidism of Graves' type that showed no ophthalmopathy progression within 18 months was stable. Most thyroid clonotypes with frequency above 0.001 were detected in blood. The authors' 13 V-J model separated ophthalmopathy from stable hyperthyroidism.

The sequence was collected from a man aged 25 to 45 with Graves disease. The sequencing here drew on peripheral blood mononuclear cells (PBMCs), taken at new diagnosis, from a patient treated with antithyroid drugs. The chain has TRBV10-1 and TRBJ2-2; 9 positions agree with TRBD2. CDR3 amino acids: CASRRGGNTGELFF. The CDR3 DNA reads as TGCGCCAGCAGGCGGGGGGGAAACACCGGGGAGCTGTTTTTT.